The 12 T cell receptor beta chains reported below all come from one sample, sequenced in a study of T cells in Graves' hyperthyroidism and ophthalmopathy (dated by TCRdb to between 2018 and 2021). Preparation of the library involved multiplex PCR. Sequencing was carried out with an Illumina HiSeq 2000. The TCR beta CDR3 regions were amplified from the RNA transcripts. The first round of RT-PCR for the TCR CDR3 was performed with the HTBI primer set and the Qiagen OneStep RT-PCR kit. TCRdb reworked the public reads: Q25 trimming with fastp, MiXCR clone assembly, productive beta chains retained. Rows with one shared CDR3 protein collapse into an entry with the most common genes and DNA. The sample data list 550,000 to 800,000 distinct CDR3 sequences, and about 16% of these were observed just once. Of the sample, approximately 8.4% falls within the top ten clones. The material sequenced was blood. Source of these receptors: a young man with Graves' hyperthyroidism.

This sequence joins TRBV6-1 and TRBJ2-1; D is uncertain. V lost 5 bases and J 0 bases, leaving 11 bases between the germline ends. CDR1 is MNHNS, CDR2 SASEGT, per germline. This CDR3 has 15 amino acids. In nucleotides, the CDR3 is TGTGCCAGCAGTTATGCCGATCTCTCCTACAATGAGCAGTTCTTC. Amino acids: CASSYADLSYNEQFF.

About this clonotype: At one of its ends the junction is not consistent with the germline gene, which may arise from a read error. This rearrangement joins TRBV28 to TRBJ1-5; D ambiguous. From germline, CDR1 is MDHEN and CDR2 SYDVKM. CDR3 length: 14 residues. The CDR3 nucleotides read TGTTCCAGCAATTTCCGCAGCGGCAATCAGCCCCAGCATTTT. This encodes CSSNFRSGNQPQHF. Looking up the rest from reference TRBV28 and TRBJ1-5 gives the full variable domain: DVKVTQSSRYLVKRTGEKVFLECVQDMDHENMFWYRQDPGLGLRLIYFSYDVKMKEKGDIPEGYSVSREKKERFSLILESASTNQTSMYLCSSNFRSGNQPQHFGDGTRLSIL.

In the case of this clonotype: A read error may be the cause here, since a much bigger clone is one base away. The chain carries TRBV3-1 and TRBJ2-5; TRBD1 aligns across 8 bases. The CDR3 has 14 residues. The ends lost 4 bases at V and 4 bases at J; junction bases unmatched: 5. Germline V gene data show CDR1 as LGHDT and CDR2 as YNNKEL (reference sequence). The CDR3 loop is CASSLWDRLETQYF. In nucleotides, the CDR3 is TGTGCCAGCAGCCTTTGGGACAGGCTAGAGACCCAGTACTTC.

Ten or more counts support this clonotype. The V call is TRBV28, the J call TRBJ2-7, with D unclear. The CDR3 covers 14 residues. V lost 5 bases and J 1 base, leaving 12 bases between the germline ends. Germline CDR1 is MDHEN and CDR2 is SYDVKM. The CDR3 DNA reads TGTGCCAGCAGTCCCGAGGCCCTATCCTACGAGCAGTACTTC. It encodes CASSPEALSYEQYF.

V gene TRBV7-8 combines with J gene TRBJ2-7; the D gene is possibly TRBD2 (6 bases). V shed 0 bases and J shed 2 bases, with 17 bases lying between them. This CDR3 has 17 residues. Germline CDR1 is SGHVS and CDR2 is FQNEAQ. This chain's CDR3 is CASSLARENPLAYEQYF. The DNA for the CDR3 is TGTGCCAGCAGCTTAGCGCGGGAAAACCCCTTGGCCTACGAGCAGTACTTC.

This clonotype has just a few counts. This chain joins TRBV3-1 and TRBJ2-3; TRBD2 matches 10 bases. Germline V gives CDR1 LGHDT, CDR2 YNNKEL (reference sequence). The V and J ends lost 0 bases and 7 bases, in that order; junction bases with no gene match: 7. CDR3 length: 16 amino acids. The CDR3 nucleotides read TGTGCCAGCAGCCAAGATCGGGGACTAGCGTGGAATACGCAGTATTTT. This encodes CASSQDRGLAWNTQYF.

This chain links TRBV2 with TRBJ2-3; D gene uncertain. The CDR3 is 14 residues long. CDR1 and CDR2 (germline): SNHLY, FYNNEI. V lost 4 bases and J 0 bases, leaving 8 bases between the germline ends. CDR3 in amino acids: CASSAIGSTDTQYF. CDR3 sequence (DNA): TGTGCCAGCAGTGCTATTGGTAGCACAGATACGCAGTATTTT.

Many counts were recorded for this clonotype. V and J are TRBV2 and TRBJ2-1, with 8 bases matching TRBD2. With 8 bases clipped from V and 9 bases from J, the junction kept 12 bases outside the gene matches. Germline V gene sequence: CDR1 SNHLY, CDR2 FYNNEI. The CDR3 length is 14 residues. The CDR3 region is CASRRGREDGEQFF. CDR3 coding DNA: TGTGCCAGCCGCCGGGGGCGGGAGGACGGTGAGCAGTTCTTC.

The V gene is TRBV27, the J gene TRBJ2-1; D is tentatively TRBD1 or TRBD2 (5 bases each). This CDR3 spans 17 amino acids. Germline CDR1 MNHEY, CDR2 SMNVEV (reference sequence). Trimming cost V 2 bases and J 8 bases, with 22 bases left between them. The CDR3: CASSLIPESGRLDEQFF. The CDR3 DNA follows: TGTGCCAGCAGTTTAATCCCTGAGTCAGGGAGATTAGATGAGCAGTTCTTC.

This clonotype was recorded many times. This chain links TRBV2 with TRBJ2-7; 10 nucleotides match TRBD2. The CDR3 runs 14 residues. The V segment lost 6 bases and the J segment 3 bases; nucleotides outside the gene matches: 5. The germline gives CDR1 SNHLY, CDR2 FYNNEI. This chain's CDR3 is CASSASGSDYEQYF. The CDR3 coding sequence is TGTGCCAGCAGCGCTAGCGGGAGTGACTACGAGCAGTACTTC.

This clonotype was recorded many times. The chain carries TRBV5-8 and TRBJ1-5; TRBD1 is a possible D gene (6 bases). CDR1 and CDR2 (germline): SGHTS, YDEGEE. Trimming shortened V by 4 bases and J by 7 bases, and 12 bases separated the two germline ends. The CDR3 runs 13 residues. CDR3 protein: CASSPDRRQPQHF. CDR3 DNA sequence: TGTGCCAGCAGCCCGGACAGACGGCAGCCCCAGCATTTT.

This clonotype was counted at least ten times. This chain's CDR3 is CASSPGVEPQHF. In nucleotides, the CDR3 is TGTGCCAGCTCACCAGGGGTTGAGCCCCAGCATTTT. The genes are TRBV18 and TRBJ1-5; D uncertain. The V and J ends lost 2 bases and 8 bases respectively, with 7 bases between them. Germline CDR1 KGHSH, CDR2 LQKENI. The CDR3 has 12 amino acids. Variable domain in full (rest from reference TRBV18 and TRBJ1-5): NAGVMQNPRHLVRRRGQEARLRCSPMKGHSHVYWYRQLPEEGLKFMVYLQKENIIDESGMPKERFSAEFPKEGPSILRIQQVVRGDSAAYFCASSPGVEPQHFGDGTRLSIL.